What follows is one T cell receptor beta chain and its context. This specimen belongs to a study of T cells after yellow fever vaccination. The CDR3 spans 13 residues. Trimming left V 8 bases short and J 5 bases short, with 16 bases between. In germline, CDR1 is SGHRS, CDR2 YFSETQ. TCRdb re-analysed the 5' RACE reads in MiXCR, keeping a single row per CDR3 protein. This sample has about 350,000 distinct CDR3 sequences, with roughly 8.6% found just once. Specimen: PBMCs, collected about 41 days after the first yellow fever vaccination. This receptor was identified in a man aged 18 to 35 who received the YFV17D yellow fever vaccine. This chain uses TRBV5-1 with TRBJ2-5; tentative D call: TRBD1 (5 bases). The CDR3 protein is CASAQGRHETQYF. CDR3 in DNA: TGCGCCAGTGCTCAGGGTCGGCATGAGACCCAGTACTTC.